This TCR beta chain was profiled in a study of response to subunit inactivated influenza vaccine. Using its own MiXCR run on the RT-PCR reads, TCRdb lists one record per CDR3 protein. This table has about 620,000 distinct CDR3 sequences, roughly 10% appearing once. This clonotype has a handful of counts. The germline V gene has CDR1 DFQATT and CDR2 SNEGSKA (reference sequence). With 0 bases removed from V and 9 bases from J, the gap between germline ends came to 6 bases. This CDR3 is built from 11 residues. In addition, the sample was reused for a study of T cells expressing NK-cell markers. That study reports: The authors made TCR beta cDNA libraries by 5'RACE template switching. This switching added a universal primer site and UMIs. Repertoires of TCR beta were obtained from T cells sorted as CD3+CD56+NKG2C+, CD3+CD56+NKG2C- and CD3+CD56-NKG2C+. A handful of donors had dominant NKG2C+ clonotypes that comprised roughly 1.0-8% of their CD8+ T cells. Dominance of the CD3+CD56-NKG2C+ fraction by these clonotypes also held in several donors.

Sequencing used PBMCs from blood, obtained on the day of vaccination. This clonotype originated in a man aged 50 to 60 who received an inactivated influenza vaccine. The chain is built from TRBV20-1 and TRBJ2-4, with D unresolved. This CDR3 reads CSAREAPIQYF. DNA of the CDR3: TGCAGTGCTAGAGAAGCGCCCATTCAGTACTTC.